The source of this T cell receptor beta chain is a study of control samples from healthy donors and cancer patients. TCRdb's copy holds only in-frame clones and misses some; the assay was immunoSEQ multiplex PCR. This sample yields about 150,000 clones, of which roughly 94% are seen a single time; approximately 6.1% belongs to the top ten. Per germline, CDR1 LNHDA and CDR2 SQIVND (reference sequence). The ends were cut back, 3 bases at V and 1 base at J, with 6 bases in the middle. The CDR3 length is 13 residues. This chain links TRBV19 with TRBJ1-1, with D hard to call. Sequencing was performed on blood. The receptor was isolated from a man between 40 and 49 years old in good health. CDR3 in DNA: TGTGCCAGTAGTATCCGTCAGAACACTGAAGCTTTCTTT. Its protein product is CASSIRQNTEAFF.